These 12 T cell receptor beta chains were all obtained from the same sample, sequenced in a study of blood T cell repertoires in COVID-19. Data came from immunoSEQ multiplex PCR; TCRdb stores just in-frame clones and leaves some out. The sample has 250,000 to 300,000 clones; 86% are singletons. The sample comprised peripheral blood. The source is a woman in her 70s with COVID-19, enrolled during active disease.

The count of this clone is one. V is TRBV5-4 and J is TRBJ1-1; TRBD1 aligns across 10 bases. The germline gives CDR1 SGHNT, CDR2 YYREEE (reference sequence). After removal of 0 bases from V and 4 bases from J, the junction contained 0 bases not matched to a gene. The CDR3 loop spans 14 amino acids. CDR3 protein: CASSLGDRGTEAFF. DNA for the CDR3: TGTGCCAGCAGCTTGGGGGACAGGGGCACTGAAGCTTTCTTT.

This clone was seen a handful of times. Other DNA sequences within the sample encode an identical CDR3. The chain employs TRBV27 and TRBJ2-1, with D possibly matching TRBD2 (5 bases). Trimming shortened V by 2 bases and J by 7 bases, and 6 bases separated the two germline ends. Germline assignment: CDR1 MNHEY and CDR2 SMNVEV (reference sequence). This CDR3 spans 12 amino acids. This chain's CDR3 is CASSLRGNEQFF. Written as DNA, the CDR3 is TGTGCCAGCAGTTTACGAGGGAATGAGCAGTTCTTC.

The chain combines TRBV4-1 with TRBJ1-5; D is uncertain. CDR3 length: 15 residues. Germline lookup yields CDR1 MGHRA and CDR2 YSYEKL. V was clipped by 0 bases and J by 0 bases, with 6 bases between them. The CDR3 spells CASSQEQISNQPQHF. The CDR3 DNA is TGCGCCAGCAGCCAAGAACAGATTAGCAATCAGCCCCAGCATTTT.

CDR3 bases: TGTGCCAGTAGTATAAATACAGCGGGGGGAGCTTTCTTT. Amino acids: CASSINTAGGAFF. This sequence joins TRBV19 and TRBJ1-1; D is perhaps TRBD1 (5 bases). This CDR3 has 13 amino acids. Germline lookup yields CDR1 LNHDA and CDR2 SQIVND (reference sequence). V lost 2 bases and J 10 bases, leaving 14 bases between the germline ends.

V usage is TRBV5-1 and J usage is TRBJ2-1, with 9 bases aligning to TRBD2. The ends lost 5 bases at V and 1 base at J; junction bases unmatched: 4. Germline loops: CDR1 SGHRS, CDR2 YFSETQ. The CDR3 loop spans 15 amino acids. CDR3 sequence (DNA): TGCGCCAGCAGGGAGCGGGGGGAATCCTACAATGAGCAGTTCTTC. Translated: CASRERGESYNEQFF.

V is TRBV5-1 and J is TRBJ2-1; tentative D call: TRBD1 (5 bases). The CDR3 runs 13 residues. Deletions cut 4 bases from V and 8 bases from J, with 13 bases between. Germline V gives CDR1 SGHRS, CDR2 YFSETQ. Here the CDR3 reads CASSSQRGDEQFF. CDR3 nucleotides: TGCGCCAGCAGCAGTCAAAGGGGTGATGAGCAGTTCTTC.

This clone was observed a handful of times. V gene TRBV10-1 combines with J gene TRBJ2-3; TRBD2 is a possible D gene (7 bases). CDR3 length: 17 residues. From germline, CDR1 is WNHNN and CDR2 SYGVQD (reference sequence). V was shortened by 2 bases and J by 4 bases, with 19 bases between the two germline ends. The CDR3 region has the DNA TGCGCCAGCAGTGAGGGGATGTTGGGGGGGGCTTCAGATACGCAGTATTTT. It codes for CASSEGMLGGASDTQYF.

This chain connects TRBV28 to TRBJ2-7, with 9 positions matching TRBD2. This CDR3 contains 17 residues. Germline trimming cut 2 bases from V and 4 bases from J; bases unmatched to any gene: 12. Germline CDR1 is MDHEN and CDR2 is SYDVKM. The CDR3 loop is CASSLEWGSGGFYEQYF. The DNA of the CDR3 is TGTGCCAGCAGTTTAGAGTGGGGTAGCGGGGGCTTTTACGAGCAGTACTTC.

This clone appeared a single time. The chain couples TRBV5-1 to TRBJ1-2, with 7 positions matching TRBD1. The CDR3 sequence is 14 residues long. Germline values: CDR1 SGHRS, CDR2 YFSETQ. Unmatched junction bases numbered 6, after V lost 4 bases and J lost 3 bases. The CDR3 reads CASSIQGTDYGYTF. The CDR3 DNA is TGCGCCAGCAGCATACAGGGGACTGACTATGGCTACACCTTC. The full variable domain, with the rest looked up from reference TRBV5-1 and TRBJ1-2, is KAGVTQTPRYLIKTRGQQVTLSCSPISGHRSVSWYQQTPGQGLQFLFEYFSETQRNKGNFPGRFSGRQFSNSRSEMNVSTLELGDSALYLCASSIQGTDYGYTFGSGTRLTVV.

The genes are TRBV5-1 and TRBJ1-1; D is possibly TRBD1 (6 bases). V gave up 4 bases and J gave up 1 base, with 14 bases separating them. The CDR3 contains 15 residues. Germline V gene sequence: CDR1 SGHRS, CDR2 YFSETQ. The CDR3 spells CASSVDSPGNTEAFF. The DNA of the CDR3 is TGCGCCAGCAGCGTGGACAGTCCAGGGAACACTGAAGCTTTCTTT.

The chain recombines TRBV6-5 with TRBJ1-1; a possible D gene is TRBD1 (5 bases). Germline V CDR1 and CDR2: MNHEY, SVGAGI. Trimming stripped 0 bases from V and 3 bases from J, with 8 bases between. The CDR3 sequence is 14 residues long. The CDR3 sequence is CASSYSRGYTEAFF. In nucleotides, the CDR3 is TGTGCCAGCAGTTACTCTAGGGGTTACACTGAAGCTTTCTTT.

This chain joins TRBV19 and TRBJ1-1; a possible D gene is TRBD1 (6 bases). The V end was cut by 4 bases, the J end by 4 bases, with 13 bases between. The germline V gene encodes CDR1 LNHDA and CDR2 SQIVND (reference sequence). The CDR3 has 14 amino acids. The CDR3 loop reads CASSTQGGGTEAFF. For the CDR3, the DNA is TGTGCCAGTAGTACACAGGGTGGCGGCACTGAAGCTTTCTTT.